This paragraph reports one T cell receptor beta chain. Its antigen is currently unknown. This entry comes from a study of T-cell memory formation after mild COVID-19. The CDR3 has 13 amino acids. Germline trimming cut 6 bases from V and 8 bases from J; bases unmatched to any gene: 9. Study-wide points: Mostly located in CM and EM were contracting CD4+ clones, with contracting CD8+ clones located in EMRA. Among clones peaking at day 37 in the second wave, SARS-CoV-2 specificity remained unconfirmed.

Via MiXCR, TCRdb re-called the 5' RACE reads, giving one row per CDR3 protein. The sample yields 250,000 to 300,000 distinct CDR3 sequences, 15% to 20% seen once. Sequenced input: PBMCs or a T cell subset sorted from them (not recorded which). The chain has TRBV12-3 or TRBV12-4 and TRBJ2-5; TRBD2 matches at 7 bases. This sequence originates from a man between 18 and 29 years old who had mild COVID-19 (a few samples of this study predate the infection). Cell type and time point are not known. The CDR3, as DNA: TGTGCCAGCAGCCTCAGGGCTAGCGGTACCCAGTACTTC. Protein product: CASSLRASGTQYF.